A single sample gave rise to the 20 T cell receptor beta chains below, sequenced in a study of T cell responses to AZD1222 COVID-19 vaccine. The method was immunoSEQ multiplex PCR; TCRdb's version includes in-frame clones alone and lacks a portion of them. The sample yields about 150,000 clones, about 93% seen once. The sequenced sample was peripheral blood, obtained on day 0 of AZD1222 vaccination. The receptors come from an adult in good health.

The rearrangement links TRBV12-3 or TRBV12-4 to TRBJ2-7, with 7 bases fitting TRBD1. With 3 bases clipped from V and 6 bases from J, the junction kept 5 bases outside the gene matches. The CDR3 is 13 amino acids. The CDR3 protein is CASSLRGGFEQYF. Here the CDR3 DNA reads TGTGCCAGCAGTTTGAGAGGGGGCTTCGAGCAGTACTTC.

The chain is built from TRBV12-3 or TRBV12-4 and TRBJ2-4, with D unclear. The CDR3 spans 13 residues. Between the trimmed V and J ends, which lost 3 bases and 7 bases, there was a span of 10 bases. CDR3 sequence reads: CASSFLGFNIQYF. The CDR3 DNA reads TGTGCCAGCAGTTTTCTGGGTTTCAACATTCAGTACTTC.

V gene TRBV7-9 combines with J gene TRBJ1-2; 7 nucleotides agree with TRBD1. The CDR3 spans 14 residues. Germline V CDR1 and CDR2: SEHNR, FQNEAQ (reference sequence). V dropped 4 bases and J dropped 2; count of bases not matched to a gene: 4. The CDR3 bases are TGTGCCAGCAGCTCGACAGGGATAAACTATGGCTACACCTTC. It specifies CASSSTGINYGYTF.

The count of this clone is one. The chain is built from TRBV7-9 and TRBJ1-2, with unresolved D. CDR1 is SEHNR and CDR2 is FQNEAQ in the germline V gene (reference sequence). The CDR3 is 14 amino acids. The V end was cut by 2 bases, the J end by 3 bases, with 10 bases between. CDR3 sequence: CASSLPLRDYGYTF. The CDR3 coding sequence is TGTGCCAGCAGCTTACCCCTACGTGACTATGGCTACACCTTC. The entire variable domain, with the rest obtained from reference TRBV7-9 and TRBJ1-2, is as follows: DTGVSQNPRHKITKRGQNVTFRCDPISEHNRLYWYRQTLGQGPEFLTYFQNEAQLEKSRLLSDRFSAERPKGSFSTLEIQRTEQGDSAMYLCASSLPLRDYGYTFGSGTRLTVV.

J is TRBJ1-5 and V is TRBV2; D unclear. V was cut by 6 bases and J by 5 bases, with 11 bases left in between. The germline V gene has CDR1 SNHLY and CDR2 FYNNEI. CDR3 length equals 13 residues. The CDR3 here is CASRIGWDQPQHF. CDR3 nucleotides: TGTGCCAGCAGGATCGGCTGGGATCAGCCCCAGCATTTT. The full variable domain, in which reference TRBV2 and TRBJ1-5 provide the parts outside the CDR3, is EPEVTQTPSHQVTQMGQEVILRCVPISNHLYFYWYRQILGQKVEFLVSFYNNEISEKSEIFDDQFSVERPDGSNFTLKIRSTKLEDSAMYFCASRIGWDQPQHFGDGTRLSIL.

The V and J genes are TRBV2 and TRBJ2-1; D may be TRBD1 or TRBD2 (5 bases each). The CDR3 is made up of 12 amino acids. Looked up from germline, CDR1 is SNHLY and CDR2 is FYNNEI. The ends were cut back, 7 bases at V and 9 bases at J, with 13 bases in the middle. The CDR3 loop is CASTSGRGEQFF. CDR3 nucleotide sequence: TGTGCCAGCACTTCGGGACGTGGTGAGCAGTTCTTC.

The chain recombines TRBV2 with TRBJ1-5; no clear D. CDR3 length: 15 residues. CDR1 and CDR2 from the germline V gene are SNHLY and FYNNEI. The ends were cut back, 6 bases at V and 0 bases at J, with 12 bases in the middle. The CDR3 sequence is CASRPGDHSNQPQHF. The CDR3 DNA sequence: TGTGCCAGCAGGCCAGGTGATCATAGCAATCAGCCCCAGCATTTT.

The chain carries TRBV7-9 and TRBJ1-1, with 7 bases identical to TRBD1. The V gene's germline CDR1 is SEHNR and CDR2 FQNEAQ (reference sequence). The CDR3 spans 13 residues. V lost 4 bases, J lost 6 bases, and 5 bases stayed unmatched. Written as DNA, the CDR3 is TGTGCCAGCAGCTCCTCAAGGGGGCCTGAAGCTTTCTTT. It specifies CASSSSRGPEAFF. Combining the CDR3 with reference TRBV7-9 and TRBJ1-1 gives the whole variable domain DTGVSQNPRHKITKRGQNVTFRCDPISEHNRLYWYRQTLGQGPEFLTYFQNEAQLEKSRLLSDRFSAERPKGSFSTLEIQRTEQGDSAMYLCASSSSRGPEAFFGQGTRLTVV.

The V call is TRBV5-1, the J call TRBJ1-2, with D uncertain. CDR1 SGHRS and CDR2 YFSETQ come from the germline V gene. The CDR3 runs 13 residues. Trimming stripped 5 bases from V and 3 bases from J, with 11 bases between. Written as DNA, the CDR3 is TGCGCCAGCAGGCCTAGAAGGGACTATGGCTACACCTTC. Translation gives CASRPRRDYGYTF.

This sequence joins TRBV7-8 and TRBJ2-2; no clear D. This CDR3 is built from 16 residues. Germline-derived CDR1 and CDR2 are SGHVS and FQNEAQ. V was clipped by 0 bases and J by 7 bases, with 15 bases between them. CDR3 in amino acids: CASSLAGMGIRGELFF. Here the CDR3 DNA reads TGTGCCAGCAGCTTAGCGGGGATGGGGATTCGCGGGGAGCTGTTTTTT.

As regards this clone: The junction does not match germline at one end; this may be a read error. The chain has TRBV6-5 and TRBJ2-7; maybe TRBD2 (6 bases). This CDR3 has 13 amino acids. CDR1 and CDR2 from the germline V gene are MNHEY and SVGAGI. In nucleotides, the CDR3 is TGTGCCAGCAGCTACTCGGGGGAGTACGAGCAGTACTTC. Translation: CASSYSGEYEQYF.

The gene calls are TRBV7-8 and TRBJ1-3, with D possibly being TRBD1 (6 bases). The CDR3 length is 15 residues. Trimming left V 5 bases short and J 0 bases short, with 11 bases between. CDR1 and CDR2 from the germline V gene are SGHVS and FQNEAQ. The CDR3 DNA reads as TGTGCCAGCAGCGGGGACATTAACTCTGGAAACACCATATATTTT. Translation gives CASSGDINSGNTIYF. Full variable domain (missing parts from reference TRBV7-8 and TRBJ1-3): GAGVSQSPRYKVAKRGQDVALRCDPISGHVSLFWYQQALGQGPEFLTYFQNEAQLDKSGLPSDRFFAERPEGSVSTLKIQRTQQEDSAVYLCASSGDINSGNTIYFGEGSWLTVV.

The chain recombines TRBV7-9 with TRBJ2-3, with D unclear. The CDR3 covers 12 residues. CDR1 SEHNR and CDR2 FQNEAQ come from the germline V gene (reference sequence). Trimming pared 5 bases from V and 3 bases from J, leaving 6 bases between. Written as DNA, the CDR3 is TGTGCCAGCAGCGCCTCGACAGATACGCAGTATTTT. It encodes CASSASTDTQYF.

This chain connects TRBV6-5 to TRBJ1-6; no definite D call. CDR3 length equals 14 residues. Germline CDR1 is MNHEY and CDR2 is SVGAGI. Trimming left V 10 bases short and J 5 bases short, with 15 bases between. CDR3 amino acids: CAISNAQNNSPLHF. As DNA, the CDR3 is TGTGCCATTTCAAACGCACAGAATAATTCACCCCTCCACTTT.

V gene TRBV7-8 combines with J gene TRBJ2-7; the D is unclear. V lost 3 bases and J lost 0, with 15 bases in between. Per the germline V gene, CDR1 is SGHVS and CDR2 is FQNEAQ. CDR3 length: 16 amino acids. DNA of the CDR3: TGTGCCAGCAGCTTGATAGGATATACTAACTCCTACGAGCAGTACTTC. Translation gives CASSLIGYTNSYEQYF.

CDR3 sequence reads: CASSQQGASNYGYTF. In DNA form, the CDR3 reads TGCGCCAGCAGCCAACAAGGGGCCTCCAACTATGGCTACACCTTC. The genes are TRBV4-3 and TRBJ1-2; tentatively, D is TRBD1 (5 bases). CDR1 is LGHNA, CDR2 YSLEER, per germline. The CDR3 runs to 15 residues. Deletions cut 2 bases from V and 2 bases from J, with 12 bases between.

The chain combines TRBV11-2 with TRBJ2-6, with D unclear. The germline gives CDR1 SGHAT, CDR2 FQNNGV. V was pared by 6 bases and J by 3 bases, with 3 bases between. CDR3 length: 12 amino acids. This CDR3 is CASRLGANVLTF. The CDR3 nucleotides are TGTGCCAGCAGACTTGGGGCCAACGTCCTGACTTTC.

The CDR3 region has the DNA TGTGCCAGCAGCCCCGTGGGGAGGGGGACCGGGGAGCTGTTTTTT. Translation: CASSPVGRGTGELFF. This chain uses TRBV6-2 or TRBV6-3 with TRBJ2-2; D may be TRBD2 (7 bases). The CDR3 length is 15 residues. V was cut by 6 bases and J by 5 bases, with 16 bases left in between. In germline, CDR1 is MNHEY, CDR2 SVGEGT.

The chain employs TRBV5-6 and TRBJ1-2; no firm D call. CDR3 length equals 16 residues. V gave up 0 bases and J gave up 2 bases, with 14 bases separating them. Germline CDR1 SGHDT, CDR2 YYEEEE. This CDR3 reads CASSLVSGNTNYGYTF. CDR3 in DNA: TGTGCCAGCAGCTTGGTTTCGGGGAATACGAACTATGGCTACACCTTC. The whole variable domain, remainder taken from reference TRBV5-6 and TRBJ1-2, is DAGVTQSPTHLIKTRGQQVTLRCSPKSGHDTVSWYQQALGQGPQFIFQYYEEEERQRGNFPDRFSGHQFPNYSSELNVNALLLGDSALYLCASSLVSGNTNYGYTFGSGTRLTVV.

The gene calls are TRBV19 and TRBJ1-5, with TRBD1 as a possible D gene (5 bases). CDR3 length: 14 residues. Looked up from germline, CDR1 is LNHDA and CDR2 is SQIVND (reference sequence). V lost 7 bases and J lost 3, with 13 bases in between. CDR3 residues: CASTWQGYNQPQHF. The CDR3, as DNA: TGTGCCAGTACGTGGCAGGGATACAATCAGCCCCAGCATTTT.